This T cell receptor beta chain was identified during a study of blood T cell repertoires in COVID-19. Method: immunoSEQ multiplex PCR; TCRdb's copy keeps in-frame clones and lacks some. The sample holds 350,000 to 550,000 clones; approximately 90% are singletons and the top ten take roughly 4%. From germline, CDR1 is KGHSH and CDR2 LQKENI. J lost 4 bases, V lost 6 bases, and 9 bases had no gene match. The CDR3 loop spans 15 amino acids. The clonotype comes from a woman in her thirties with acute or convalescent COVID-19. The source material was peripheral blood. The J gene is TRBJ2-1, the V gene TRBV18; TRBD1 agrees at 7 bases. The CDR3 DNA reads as TGTGCCAGCTCCCTACCGAGACAGGGTTACAATGAGCAGTTCTTC. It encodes CASSLPRQGYNEQFF.